This T cell receptor (beta chain) was sequenced during a study of T cell clones after liver transplantation. Study background: Three of eight recipients were HCV-positive; others had non-autoimmune, non-viral indications. Standard immunosuppression, with no induction, continued until 12-24 months after transplant. Patients counted as tolerant after at least one year off all immunosuppression, enzymes not exceeding twice normal.

Study-wide results and caveats: Donor-reactive sequences fell more than third party-reactive ones, suggesting partial deletion.

Concerning this clone itself: As yet, its antigen is unknown.

J gave up 5 bases and V 5 bases, and 7 bases lay outside the gene matches. This CDR3 has 14 residues. Germline V gives CDR1 PRHDT, CDR2 FYEKMQ (reference sequence). TCRdb keeps only in-frame clones here, not all; method: immunoSEQ multiplex PCR. The sample contains 20,000 to 25,000 clones, 78% of which appear only once. The receptor was isolated from a human patient who received a liver transplant. The graft donor may have given rise to some T cells. The chain combines TRBV13 with TRBJ2-5, with 8 positions matching TRBD2. This sample comprised CD8+ T cells from blood, obtained more than 52 months after liver transplant. In DNA form, the CDR3 reads TGTGCCAGCAGCCCACTAGCGGAGGAGGAGACCCAGTACTTC. It is translated as CASSPLAEEETQYF.